This entry features one T cell receptor (beta chain) sequence. Antigen unknown. This entry belongs to a study of T cell responses to AZD1222 COVID-19 vaccine. Study information: Analyses pooled second doses at about 4 or about 12 weeks.

Method: immunoSEQ multiplex PCR; TCRdb's copy keeps in-frame clones and lacks some. Among 150,000 to 200,000 clones listed, 80% to 95% were seen once. CDR1 and CDR2 from the germline V gene are KGHDR and SFDVKD. This CDR3 comprises 15 residues. V gave up 2 bases and J gave up 2 bases, with 12 bases separating them. Regarding the study as a whole: Spike-specific TCRs gained breadth and depth after people received two AZD1222 doses. Baseline antibody screening turned up just six or seven seropositive AZD1222 recipients.

The genes are TRBV24-1 and TRBJ2-7; D perhaps matches TRBD2 (6 bases). This TCR came from an adult in good health. Material: peripheral blood, obtained on day 0 of AZD1222 vaccination. CDR3 DNA: TGTGCCACCAGTGATTCCGGGGGAGCCACCTACGAGCAGTACTTC. Protein: CATSDSGGATYEQYF.